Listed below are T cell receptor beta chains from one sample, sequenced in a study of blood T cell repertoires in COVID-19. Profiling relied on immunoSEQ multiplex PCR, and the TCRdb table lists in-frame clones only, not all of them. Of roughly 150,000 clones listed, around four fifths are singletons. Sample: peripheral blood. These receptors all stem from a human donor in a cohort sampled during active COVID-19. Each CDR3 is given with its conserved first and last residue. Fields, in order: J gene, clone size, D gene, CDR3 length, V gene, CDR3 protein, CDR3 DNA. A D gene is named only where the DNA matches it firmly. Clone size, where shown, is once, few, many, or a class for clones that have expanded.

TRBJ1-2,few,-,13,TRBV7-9,CASSEDTSYGYTF,TGTGCCAGCAGCGAGGACACGAGTTATGGCTACACCTTC
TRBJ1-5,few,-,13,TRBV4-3,CASSQERSGPQHF,TGCGCCAGCAGCCAAGAAAGATCGGGGCCCCAGCATTTT
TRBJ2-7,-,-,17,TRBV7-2,CASSLGSWGLAVTEQYF,TGTGCCAGCAGCTTAGGATCCTGGGGGCTAGCCGTTACCGAGCAGTACTTC
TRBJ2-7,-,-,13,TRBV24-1,CATRGAGSNEQYF,TGTGCCACCAGGGGGGCAGGGAGTAACGAGCAGTACTTC
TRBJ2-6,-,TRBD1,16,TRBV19,CASSTQGIGGANVLTF,TGTGCCAGTAGTACACAGGGGATAGGTGGGGCCAACGTCCTGACTTTC
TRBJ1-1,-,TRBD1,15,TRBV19,CASSILGTANTEAFF,TGTGCCAGTAGTATCTTGGGGACAGCGAACACTGAAGCTTTCTTT
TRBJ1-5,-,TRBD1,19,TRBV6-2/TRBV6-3,CASSYSPHRTGGFIQPQHF,TGTGCCAGCAGTTACTCGCCCCACCGGACAGGGGGCTTTATCCAGCCCCAGCATTTT
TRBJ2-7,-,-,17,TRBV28,CASSYPSGGKSSYEQYF,TGTGCCAGCAGTTACCCTTCTGGCGGTAAGAGCTCCTACGAGCAGTACTTC
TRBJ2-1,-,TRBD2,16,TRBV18,CASSPIAGSSRNEQFF,TGTGCCAGCTCACCAATAGCGGGTTCCTCCCGCAATGAGCAGTTCTTC
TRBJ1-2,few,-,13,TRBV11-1,CASSLGRVNGYTF,TGTGCCAGCAGCTTAGGACGGGTTAATGGCTACACCTTC
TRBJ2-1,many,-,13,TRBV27,CASSLQGWGEQFF,TGTGCCAGCAGTTTACAGGGCTGGGGTGAGCAGTTCTTC
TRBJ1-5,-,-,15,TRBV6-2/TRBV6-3,CASGSRGYSNQPQHF,TGTGCCAGCGGTTCCCGGGGTTATAGCAATCAGCCCCAGCATTTT
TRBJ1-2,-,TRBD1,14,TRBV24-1,CATSDGQGSGGYTF,TGTGCCACCAGTGACGGACAGGGTTCGGGTGGCTACACCTTC
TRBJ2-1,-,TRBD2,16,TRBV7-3,CASSPRHIGRENEQFF,TGTGCCAGCAGCCCCCGCCATATCGGGAGGGAGAATGAGCAGTTCTTC
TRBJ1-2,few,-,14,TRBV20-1,CSASSGAISYGYTF,TGCAGTGCTAGTAGTGGGGCAATCAGCTATGGCTACACCTTC
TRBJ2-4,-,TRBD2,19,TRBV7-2,CASSMKLAGGPLAKNIQYF,TGTGCCAGCAGCATGAAGTTAGCGGGAGGGCCCTTGGCCAAAAACATTCAGTACTTC
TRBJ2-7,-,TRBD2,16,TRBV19,CASSKGLAGDSYEQYF,TGTGCCAGTAGCAAGGGACTAGCGGGAGACTCCTACGAGCAGTACTTC
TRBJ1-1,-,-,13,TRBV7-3,CASSLGGGTEAFF,TGTGCCAGCAGCCTTGGCGGGGGGACTGAAGCTTTCTTT
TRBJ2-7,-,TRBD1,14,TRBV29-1,CSVEDLGTGVEQYF,TGCAGCGTTGAAGATCTTGGGACAGGCGTTGAGCAGTACTTC
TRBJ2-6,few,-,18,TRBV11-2,CASSPLRDGGGGANVLTF,TGTGCCAGCAGCCCATTGAGGGACGGGGGAGGTGGGGCCAACGTCCTGACTTTC
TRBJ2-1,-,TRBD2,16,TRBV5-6,CASSLVASGGKNEQFF,TGTGCCAGCAGCTTGGTAGCTAGCGGAGGAAAGAATGAGCAGTTCTTC
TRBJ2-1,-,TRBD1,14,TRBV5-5,CASSSPYKTGGLFF,TGTGCCAGCAGCTCCCCGTATAAGACAGGGGGCCTGTTCTTC
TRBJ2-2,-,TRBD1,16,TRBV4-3,CASSQGTGGWAGELFF,TGCGCCAGCAGCCAAGGGACAGGGGGCTGGGCCGGGGAGCTGTTTTTT
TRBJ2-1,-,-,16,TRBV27,CASSPSLGGSNNEQFF,TGTGCCAGCAGTCCCTCCCTTGGGGGGTCAAACAATGAGCAGTTCTTC
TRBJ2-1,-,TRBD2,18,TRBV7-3,CASSSKPRTSPKHVEQFF,TGTGCCAGCAGCTCAAAACCCAGGACTAGCCCGAAGCACGTTGAGCAGTTCTTC
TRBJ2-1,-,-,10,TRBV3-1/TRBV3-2,CACGFNEQFF,TGTGCCTGCGGCTTCAATGAGCAGTTCTTC
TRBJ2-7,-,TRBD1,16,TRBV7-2,CASSLPQDRGPYEQYF,TGTGCCAGCAGCTTACCTCAGGACAGGGGGCCCTACGAGCAGTACTTC
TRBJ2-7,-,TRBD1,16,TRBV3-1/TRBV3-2,CASSQDQGTGVYEQYF,TGTGCCAGCAGCCAAGATCAGGGGACAGGGGTCTACGAGCAGTACTTC
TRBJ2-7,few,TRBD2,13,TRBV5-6,CASSWDYSNEQYF,TGTGCCAGCAGCTGGGACTACTCCAACGAGCAGTACTTC
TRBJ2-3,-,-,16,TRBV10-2,CASTGLRGTSTDTQYF,TGCGCCAGCACTGGACTGAGGGGGACGAGCACAGATACGCAGTATTTT
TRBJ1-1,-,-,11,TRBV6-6,CAGGDGAEAFF,TGTGCCGGGGGGGATGGGGCTGAAGCTTTCTTT
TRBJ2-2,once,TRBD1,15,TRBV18,CASSQGTGLTGELFF,TGTGCCAGCTCACAAGGGACAGGGCTTACCGGGGAGCTGTTTTTT
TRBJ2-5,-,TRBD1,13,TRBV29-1,CSVLTGKTETQYF,TGCAGCGTTTTGACAGGGAAGACGGAGACCCAGTACTTC
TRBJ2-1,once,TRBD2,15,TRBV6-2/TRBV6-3,CASSRLAGTYNEQFF,TGTGCCAGCAGTCGACTAGCGGGGACCTACAATGAGCAGTTCTTC
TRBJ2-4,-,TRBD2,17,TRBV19,CASSNLRGRGAKNIQYF,TGTGCCAGTAGTAATCTTCGCGGGAGGGGTGCCAAAAACATTCAGTACTTC
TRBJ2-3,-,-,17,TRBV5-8,CASSLARGALTTDTQYF,TGTGCCAGCAGCTTGGCCCGGGGGGCTCTGACGACAGATACGCAGTATTTT
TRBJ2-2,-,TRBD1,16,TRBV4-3,CASSQTMDRGTGELFF,TGCGCCAGCAGCCAAACGATGGACAGGGGGACCGGGGAGCTGTTTTTT
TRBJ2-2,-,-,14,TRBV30,CACLEETNTGELFF,TGTGCCTGCCTCGAGGAAACGAACACCGGGGAGCTGTTTTTT
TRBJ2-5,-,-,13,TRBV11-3,CASSPRQAGAQYF,TGTGCCAGCAGCCCTCGACAGGCCGGGGCCCAGTACTTC
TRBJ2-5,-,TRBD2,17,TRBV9,CASSQDRGGPDQETQYF,TGTGCCAGCAGCCAAGACCGGGGGGGGCCTGATCAAGAGACCCAGTACTTC
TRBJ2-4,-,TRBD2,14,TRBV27,CASSLAGGVNIQYF,TGTGCCAGCAGTTTAGCCGGGGGGGTGAACATTCAGTACTTC
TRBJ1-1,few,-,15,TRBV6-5,CASSKTPTGQIWAFF,TGTGCCAGCAGTAAGACACCGACTGGACAGATCTGGGCTTTCTTT
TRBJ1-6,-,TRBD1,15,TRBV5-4,CASSLNRGQNSPLHF,TGTGCCAGCAGCCTGAACAGGGGGCAAAATTCACCCCTCCACTTT
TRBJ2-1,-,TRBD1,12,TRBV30,CACTQQGVEQFF,TGTGCCTGCACCCAACAGGGGGTTGAGCAGTTCTTC